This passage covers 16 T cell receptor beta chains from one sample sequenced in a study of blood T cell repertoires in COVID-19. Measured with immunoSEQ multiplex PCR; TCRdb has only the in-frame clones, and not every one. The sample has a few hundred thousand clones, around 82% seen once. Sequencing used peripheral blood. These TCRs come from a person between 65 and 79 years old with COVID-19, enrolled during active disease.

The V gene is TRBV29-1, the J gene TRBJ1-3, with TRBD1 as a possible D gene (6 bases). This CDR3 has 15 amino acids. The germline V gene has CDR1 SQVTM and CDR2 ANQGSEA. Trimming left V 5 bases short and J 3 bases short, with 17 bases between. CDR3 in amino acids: CSVRAGAQGGNTIYF. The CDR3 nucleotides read TGCAGCGTTAGGGCAGGGGCTCAGGGTGGAAACACCATATATTTT.

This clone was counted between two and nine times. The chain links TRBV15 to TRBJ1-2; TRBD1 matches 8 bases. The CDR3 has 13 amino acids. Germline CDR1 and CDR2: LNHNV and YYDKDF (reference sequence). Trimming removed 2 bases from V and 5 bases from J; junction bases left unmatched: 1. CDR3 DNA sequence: TGTGCCACCAGCAGACAGGGGGCGTATGGCTACACCTTC. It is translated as CATSRQGAYGYTF.

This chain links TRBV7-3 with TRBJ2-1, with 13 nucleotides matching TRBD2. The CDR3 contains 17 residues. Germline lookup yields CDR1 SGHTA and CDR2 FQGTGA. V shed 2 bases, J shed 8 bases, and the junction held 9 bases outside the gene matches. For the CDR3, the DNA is TGTGCCAGCAGCTTATTTGTTGGGACTAGCGGGATCTATGAGCAGTTCTTC. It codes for CASSLFVGTSGIYEQFF.

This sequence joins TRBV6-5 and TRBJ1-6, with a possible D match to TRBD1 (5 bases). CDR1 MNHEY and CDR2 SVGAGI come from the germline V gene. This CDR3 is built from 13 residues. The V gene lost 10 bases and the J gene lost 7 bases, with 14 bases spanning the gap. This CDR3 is CATLTVDNSPLHF. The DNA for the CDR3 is TGTGCCACGCTGACAGTGGACAATTCACCCCTCCACTTT.

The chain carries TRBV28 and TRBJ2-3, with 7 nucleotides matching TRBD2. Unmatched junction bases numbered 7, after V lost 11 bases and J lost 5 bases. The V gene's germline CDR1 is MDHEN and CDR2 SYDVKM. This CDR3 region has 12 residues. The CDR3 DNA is TGTGCCGGGGGGGGTATGGGAGATACGCAGTATTTT. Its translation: CAGGGMGDTQYF.

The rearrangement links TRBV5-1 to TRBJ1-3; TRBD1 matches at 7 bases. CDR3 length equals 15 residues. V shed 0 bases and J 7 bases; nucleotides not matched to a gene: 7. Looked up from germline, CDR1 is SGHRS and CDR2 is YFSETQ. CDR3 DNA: TGCGCCAGCAGCTTGGAGGGACAGCTTATCAACACCATATATTTT. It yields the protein CASSLEGQLINTIYF.

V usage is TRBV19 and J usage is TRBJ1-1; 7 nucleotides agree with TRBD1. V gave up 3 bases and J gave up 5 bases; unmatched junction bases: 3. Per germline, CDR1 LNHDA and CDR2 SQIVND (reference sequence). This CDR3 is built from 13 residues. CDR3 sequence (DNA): TGTGCCAGTAGTATGGCCAGGGGGACTGAAGCTTTCTTT. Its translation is CASSMARGTEAFF.

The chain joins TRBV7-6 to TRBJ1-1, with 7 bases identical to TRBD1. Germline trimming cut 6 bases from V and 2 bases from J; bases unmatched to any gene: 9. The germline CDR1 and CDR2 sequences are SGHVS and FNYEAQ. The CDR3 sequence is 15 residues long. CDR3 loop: CASSRPGTANTEAFF. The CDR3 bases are TGTGCCAGCAGTCGACCCGGGACAGCAAACACTGAAGCTTTCTTT.

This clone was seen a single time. The CDR3 is CATSGSMNTEAFF. DNA of the CDR3: TGTGCCACCAGCGGCTCGATGAACACTGAAGCTTTCTTT. The genes are TRBV15 and TRBJ1-1; D unresolved. Trimming shortened V by 5 bases and J by 0 bases, and 7 bases separated the two germline ends. The V gene's germline CDR1 is LNHNV and CDR2 YYDKDF (reference sequence). The CDR3 has 13 residues.

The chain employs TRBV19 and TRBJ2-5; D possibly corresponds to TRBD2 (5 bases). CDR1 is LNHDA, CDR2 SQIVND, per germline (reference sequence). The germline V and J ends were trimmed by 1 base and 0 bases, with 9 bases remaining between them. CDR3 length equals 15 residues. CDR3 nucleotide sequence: TGTGCCAGTAGTATAGGTGCCGGGAACCAAGAGACCCAGTACTTC. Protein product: CASSIGAGNQETQYF.

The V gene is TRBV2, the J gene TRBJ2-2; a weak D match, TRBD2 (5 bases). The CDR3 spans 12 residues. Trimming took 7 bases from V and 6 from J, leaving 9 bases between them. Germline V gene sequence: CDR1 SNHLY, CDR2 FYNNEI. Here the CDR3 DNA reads TGTGCCAGCAAGCTCGGGGCCGGGGAGCTGTTTTTT. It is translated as CASKLGAGELFF.

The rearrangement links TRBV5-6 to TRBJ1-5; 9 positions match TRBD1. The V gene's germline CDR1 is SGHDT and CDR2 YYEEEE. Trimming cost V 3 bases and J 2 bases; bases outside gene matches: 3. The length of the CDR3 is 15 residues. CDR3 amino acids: CASSWGQGRNQPQHF. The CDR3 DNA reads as TGTGCCAGCAGCTGGGGACAGGGCCGCAATCAGCCCCAGCATTTT. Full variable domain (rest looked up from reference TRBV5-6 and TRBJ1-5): DAGVTQSPTHLIKTRGQQVTLRCSPKSGHDTVSWYQQALGQGPQFIFQYYEEEERQRGNFPDRFSGHQFPNYSSELNVNALLLGDSALYLCASSWGQGRNQPQHFGDGTRLSIL.

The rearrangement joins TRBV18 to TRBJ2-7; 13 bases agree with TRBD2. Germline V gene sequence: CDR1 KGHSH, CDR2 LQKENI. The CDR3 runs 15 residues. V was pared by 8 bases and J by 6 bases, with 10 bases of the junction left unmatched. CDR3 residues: CASGQRTSGSGEQYF. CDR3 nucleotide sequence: TGTGCCAGCGGTCAAAGGACTAGCGGGAGCGGCGAGCAGTACTTC.

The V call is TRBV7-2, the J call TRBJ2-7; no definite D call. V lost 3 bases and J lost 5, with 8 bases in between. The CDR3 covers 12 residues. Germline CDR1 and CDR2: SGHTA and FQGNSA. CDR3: CASSFMGHEQYF. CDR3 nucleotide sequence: TGTGCCAGCAGCTTTATGGGCCACGAGCAGTACTTC.

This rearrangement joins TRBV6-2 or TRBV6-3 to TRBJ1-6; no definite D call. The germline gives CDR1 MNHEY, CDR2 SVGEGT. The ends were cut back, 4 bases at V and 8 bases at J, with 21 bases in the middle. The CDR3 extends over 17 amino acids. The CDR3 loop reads CASSFLGEIFSDSPLHF. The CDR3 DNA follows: TGTGCCAGCAGTTTTCTCGGGGAGATTTTTTCCGATTCACCCCTCCACTTT.

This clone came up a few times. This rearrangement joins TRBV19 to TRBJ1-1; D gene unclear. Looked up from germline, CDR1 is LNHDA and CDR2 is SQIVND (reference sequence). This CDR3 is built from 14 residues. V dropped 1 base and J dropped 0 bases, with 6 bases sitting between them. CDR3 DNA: TGTGCCAGTAGTATAGGTCCAGTGAACACTGAAGCTTTCTTT. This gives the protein CASSIGPVNTEAFF. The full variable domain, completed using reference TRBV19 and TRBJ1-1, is DGGITQSPKYLFRKEGQNVTLSCEQNLNHDAMYWYRQDPGQGLRLIYYSQIVNDFQKGDIAEGYSVSREKKESFPLTVTSAQKNPTAFYLCASSIGPVNTEAFFGQGTRLTVV.